The clone carrying this T cell receptor beta chain was seen only a few times. Antigen unknown. The sample belongs to a study of blood T cells in healthy people across ages. Overall study findings and caveats: Older age coincided with a roughly linear decline in TCR beta diversity per million T cells. Nothing was known about donor CMV status, and this possibly confounded expanded clonotype changes.

A second PCR of 7 to 11 cycles used a sample-barcoded 5' primer and a J-beta primer mix. Each cDNA molecule carried a tag from a template-switch adaptor that contained 12 random nucleotides. CDR3-containing paired-end reads numbered at least 2.5 million in each sample. TCRdb re-called the 5' RACE reads with MiXCR, one entry per CDR3 protein. The sample carries about 1,400,000 distinct CDR3 sequences, approximately 38% recorded once. Specimen: blood. The sequence was collected from a woman aged 18-29 years in good health.

The CDR3 sequence is CSARAVGQSYGYTF. CDR3 DNA sequence: TGCAGTGCTAGAGCTGTGGGGCAGTCTTATGGCTACACCTTC. The rearrangement joins TRBV20-1 to TRBJ1-2, with D maybe TRBD1 (5 bases). The germline CDR1 and CDR2 sequences are DFQATT and SNEGSKA (reference sequence). Between the trimmed V and J ends, which lost 1 base and 5 bases, there was a span of 14 bases. The CDR3 is made up of 14 amino acids.